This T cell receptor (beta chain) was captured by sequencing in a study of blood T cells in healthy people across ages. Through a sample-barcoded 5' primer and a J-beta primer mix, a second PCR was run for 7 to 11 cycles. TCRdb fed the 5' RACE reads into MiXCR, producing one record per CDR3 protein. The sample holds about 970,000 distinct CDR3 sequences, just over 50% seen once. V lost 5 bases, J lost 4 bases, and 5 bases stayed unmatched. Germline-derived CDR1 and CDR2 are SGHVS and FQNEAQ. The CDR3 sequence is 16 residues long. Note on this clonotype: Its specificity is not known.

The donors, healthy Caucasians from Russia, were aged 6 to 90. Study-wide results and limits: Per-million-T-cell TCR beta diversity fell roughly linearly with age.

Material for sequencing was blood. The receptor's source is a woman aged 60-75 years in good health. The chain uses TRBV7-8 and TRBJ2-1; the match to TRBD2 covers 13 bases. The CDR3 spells CASSPILAGGYNEQFF. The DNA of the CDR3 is TGTGCCAGCAGCCCTATACTAGCGGGAGGGTACAATGAGCAGTTCTTC.